The next 25 T cell receptor beta chains were all read from a single sample in a study of blood T cell repertoires in COVID-19. The assay was immunoSEQ multiplex PCR, and TCRdb's table has in-frame clones only and misses some. The sample contains about 370,000 clones, 90% to 95% of which appear only once. Sequencing used PBMCs or T cells enriched from blood (not recorded which). These TCRs come from a woman aged 40 to 50 who had been exposed to COVID-19.

This rearrangement joins TRBV7-2 to TRBJ1-2, with a possible D match to TRBD1 (5 bases). Trimming pared 5 bases from V and 4 bases from J, leaving 8 bases between. The CDR3 has 12 amino acids. Germline values: CDR1 SGHTA, CDR2 FQGNSA. The CDR3 coding sequence is TGTGCCAGCAGCATCGGGGGCTATGGCTACACCTTC. Translated, it gives CASSIGGYGYTF.

The chain couples TRBV6-5 to TRBJ1-5; TRBD1 matches at 8 bases. This CDR3 has 15 residues. Germline CDR1 reads MNHEY; CDR2 reads SVGAGI. Trimming took 5 bases from V and 0 from J; bases not matched to a gene: 3. The CDR3 nucleotides read TGTGCCAGCAGTACGGACAGGGCTAGCAATCAGCCCCAGCATTTT. As protein: CASSTDRASNQPQHF.

The chain uses TRBV7-9 and TRBJ1-1; maybe TRBD1 (6 bases). The germline CDR1 and CDR2 sequences are SEHNR and FQNEAQ (reference sequence). V lost 5 bases and J 5 bases, leaving 18 bases between the germline ends. The CDR3 loop spans 15 amino acids. This CDR3 reads CASSPSDTGLTEAFF. DNA for the CDR3: TGTGCCAGCAGCCCCTCAGATACAGGGCTTACTGAAGCTTTCTTT.

The chain recombines TRBV6-6 with TRBJ1-2, with TRBD1 as a possible D gene (5 bases). The CDR3 sequence is 15 residues long. From germline, CDR1 is MNHNY and CDR2 SVGAGI (reference sequence). Trimming pared 0 bases from V and 7 bases from J, leaving 15 bases between. The CDR3 reads CASSYSLEGVGGYTF. The CDR3 nucleotides read TGTGCCAGCAGTTACTCGTTAGAAGGGGTCGGTGGCTACACCTTC.

The CDR3 DNA reads as TGTGCCAGCAGCTTAGCGGCTAGCGGGACCTACGAGCAGTACTTC. Its protein product is CASSLAASGTYEQYF. The chain is built from TRBV7-8 and TRBJ2-7; 9 positions agree with TRBD2. The CDR3 totals 15 residues. The J segment lost 2 bases and the V segment lost 0 bases, leaving 2 bases of the junction unmatched. Germline loops: CDR1 SGHVS, CDR2 FQNEAQ.

The chain is built from TRBV7-8 and TRBJ1-5, with D tentatively TRBD1 (6 bases). CDR1 is SGHVS, CDR2 FQNEAQ, per germline. This CDR3 has 17 amino acids. V dropped 5 bases and J dropped 3 bases, with 20 bases sitting between them. The CDR3 DNA is TGTGCCAGCAGCCCAGCGGGGGCCGCTTCTTTCAATCAGCCCCAGCATTTT. This sequence encodes CASSPAGAASFNQPQHF.

The V call is TRBV12-3 or TRBV12-4, the J call TRBJ1-3; maybe TRBD1 (5 bases). V was trimmed by 3 bases and J by 4 bases, leaving 7 bases between them. The CDR3 has 13 amino acids. DNA for the CDR3: TGTGCCAGCAGTTTGGGGGGGGGAAACACCATATATTTT. Its translation: CASSLGGGNTIYF.

The J gene is TRBJ2-7, the V gene TRBV6-2 or TRBV6-3, with TRBD2 matching 8 bases. The CDR3 consists of 14 residues. V lost 5 bases and J lost 4; bases outside the gene matches: 7. The V gene's germline CDR1 is MNHEY and CDR2 SVGEGT. CDR3 bases: TGTGCCAGCAGTCGGGCTAGCGGGCGGTACGAGCAGTACTTC. Its protein is CASSRASGRYEQYF.

J is TRBJ2-7 and V is TRBV27, with a tentative D call TRBD2 (6 bases). From germline, CDR1 is MNHEY and CDR2 SMNVEV (reference sequence). Trimming cost V 4 bases and J 1 base, with 14 bases left between them. The CDR3 runs to 15 residues. The CDR3 loop is CASSSLATGSYEQYF. DNA of the CDR3: TGTGCCAGCAGTTCGCTAGCGACTGGGTCCTACGAGCAGTACTTC.

The chain uses TRBV18 and TRBJ1-2; tentatively, D is TRBD1 (5 bases). V dropped 1 base and J dropped 2 bases, with 17 bases sitting between them. Germline CDR1 KGHSH, CDR2 LQKENI. This CDR3 has 17 amino acids. This CDR3 is CASSPLSRDGGNYGYTF. Here the CDR3 DNA reads TGTGCCAGCTCACCACTTTCCAGGGACGGGGGGAACTATGGCTACACCTTC.

The V gene is TRBV5-1, the J gene TRBJ1-1; D is ambiguous. Trimming stripped 5 bases from V and 1 base from J, with 9 bases between. Looked up from germline, CDR1 is SGHRS and CDR2 is YFSETQ. The CDR3 is made up of 13 amino acids. The CDR3 sequence is CASRSVRNTEAFF. The CDR3 DNA reads TGCGCCAGCAGAAGCGTCAGGAACACTGAAGCTTTCTTT.

The chain employs TRBV7-2 and TRBJ1-3, with D possibly matching TRBD1 (5 bases). CDR1 and CDR2 (germline): SGHTA, FQGNSA. Trimming pared 4 bases from V and 8 bases from J, leaving 12 bases between. This CDR3 is built from 13 residues. The CDR3 DNA is TGTGCCAGCAGCTGGACGATAGGGGACACCATATATTTT. Translated: CASSWTIGDTIYF.

The chain has TRBV10-3 and TRBJ2-3; TRBD2 might be the D (5 bases). The CDR3 spans 14 residues. In germline, CDR1 is ENHRY, CDR2 SYGVKD. The V end lost 2 bases, the J end lost 0 bases, and 6 bases lay between the germline ends. The CDR3 sequence is CAISEGLSTDTQYF. In nucleotides, the CDR3 is TGTGCCATCAGTGAGGGACTCAGCACAGATACGCAGTATTTT.

This chain links TRBV6-6 with TRBJ1-2; TRBD1 is a possible D gene (5 bases). V was trimmed by 5 bases and J by 3 bases, leaving 10 bases between them. This CDR3 has 13 residues. The germline V gene has CDR1 MNHNY and CDR2 SVGAGI (reference sequence). In nucleotides, the CDR3 is TGTGCCAGCAGTCCTACGGGGGACTATGGCTACACCTTC. Translated, it gives CASSPTGDYGYTF.

This chain connects TRBV3-1 (or the pseudogene TRBV3-2) to TRBJ1-1; the D is unclear. Germline values: CDR1 LGHDT, CDR2 YNNKEL (reference sequence). The CDR3 length is 12 residues. V was shortened by 4 bases and J by 5 bases, with 8 bases between the two germline ends. The CDR3 DNA is TGTGCCAGCAGCCGCGGGCGGACTGAAGCTTTCTTT. It encodes CASSRGRTEAFF.

About this clone: Other DNA sequences in this specimen translate into the identical CDR3. The chain combines TRBV7-9 with TRBJ1-1; D gene uncertain. Per the germline V gene, CDR1 is SEHNR and CDR2 is FQNEAQ (reference sequence). The CDR3 totals 13 residues. V shed 3 bases and J shed 1 base, with 6 bases lying between them. CDR3 amino acids: CASSLGQNTEAFF. DNA for the CDR3: TGTGCCAGCAGCTTGGGCCAGAACACTGAAGCTTTCTTT.

V and J are TRBV5-6 and TRBJ1-1, with 7 bases aligning to TRBD1. V trimming: 3 bases; J trimming: 5 bases; junction bases outside the gene matches: 10. From germline, CDR1 is SGHDT and CDR2 YYEEEE. The CDR3 length is 15 residues. The CDR3 is CASSSGMTGRTEAFF. The CDR3 bases are TGTGCCAGCAGCTCCGGAATGACAGGGAGAACTGAAGCTTTCTTT.

The V gene is TRBV24-1, the J gene TRBJ2-5, with D unresolved. The length of the CDR3 is 13 residues. Germline values: CDR1 KGHDR, CDR2 SFDVKD. V lost 4 bases to trimming and J lost 1 base, with 6 bases between them. The CDR3: CATSEESQETQYF. Written as DNA, the CDR3 is TGTGCCACCAGTGAAGAGAGCCAAGAGACCCAGTACTTC.

The rearrangement uses TRBV19 and TRBJ1-1, with D possibly being TRBD1 (5 bases). The ends were cut back, 3 bases at V and 4 bases at J, with 15 bases in the middle. This CDR3 spans 15 amino acids. Germline CDR1 and CDR2: LNHDA and SQIVND (reference sequence). CDR3 bases: TGTGCCAGTAGTATTATCGACAGAACAGGCACTGAAGCTTTCTTT. Amino acid sequence: CASSIIDRTGTEAFF.

The CDR3: CSVEEGRGGVYNEQFF. The CDR3, as DNA: TGCAGCGTTGAAGAGGGGCGGGGGGGCGTCTACAATGAGCAGTTCTTC. This chain links TRBV29-1 with TRBJ2-1, with 9 bases fitting TRBD2. The CDR3 loop spans 16 amino acids. Germline V CDR1 and CDR2: SQVTM, ANQGSEA. The trim removed 0 bases at V and 3 bases at J, leaving 6 bases unmatched.

V usage is TRBV27 and J usage is TRBJ1-4, with 9 bases lining up with TRBD1. The V gene end was trimmed by 6 bases and the J gene end by 7 bases; junction bases not matched to a gene: 6. The CDR3 is made up of 14 amino acids. The germline gives CDR1 MNHEY, CDR2 SMNVEV (reference sequence). The DNA of the CDR3 is TGTGCCAGCAGGACCGGGACAGGGTTTGAAAAACTGTTTTTT. It encodes CASRTGTGFEKLFF.

V and J are TRBV9 and TRBJ2-2; TRBD2 agrees at 7 bases. The CDR3 spans 15 residues. Germline lookup yields CDR1 SGDLS and CDR2 YYNGEE. The V segment lost 0 bases and the J segment 5 bases; nucleotides outside the gene matches: 4. In DNA, the CDR3 is TGTGCCAGCAGCGTAGCGGGGGGAGAAACCGGGGAGCTGTTTTTT. Translating gives CASSVAGGETGELFF.

The V call is TRBV7-2, the J call TRBJ2-1; D unclear. The CDR3 spans 15 residues. Germline assignment: CDR1 SGHTA and CDR2 FQGNSA. V was clipped by 2 bases and J by 4 bases, with 12 bases between them. DNA for the CDR3: TGTGCCAGCAGCTTAAAAGAAAGCTCATACAATGAGCAGTTCTTC. It specifies CASSLKESSYNEQFF.

This clone was detected once. The chain combines TRBV10-1 with TRBJ1-1, with D possibly being TRBD1 (6 bases). This CDR3 is built from 13 residues. CDR1 WNHNN and CDR2 SYGVQD come from the germline V gene (reference sequence). Trimming took 3 bases from V and 6 from J, leaving 11 bases between them. CDR3 residues: CASSDAGDPEAFF. CDR3 nucleotide sequence: TGCGCCAGCAGTGATGCAGGGGACCCTGAAGCTTTCTTT.

V is TRBV4-3 and J is TRBJ2-7, with a weak D call TRBD1 (8 bases). From germline, CDR1 is LGHNA and CDR2 YSLEER. V gave up 2 bases and J gave up 0 bases, with 20 bases separating them. The CDR3 spans 18 residues. This CDR3 reads CASSQKVRTGTTSYEQYF. CDR3 nucleotide sequence: TGCGCCAGCAGCCAAAAAGTCCGGACAGGGACTACCTCCTACGAGCAGTACTTC.